These 9 T cell receptor beta chains share one sample of origin, sequenced in a study of HIV-infected patients and healthy controls. TCRdb passed the 5' RACE reads through MiXCR, listing each CDR3 protein once. This sample has about 64,000 distinct CDR3 sequences, with roughly 21% found just once. The sequenced material came from CD4+ T cells from blood. Source of these receptors: a human donor in good health.

This chain links TRBV5-6 with TRBJ2-1; the match to TRBD1 covers 9 bases. CDR1 and CDR2 from the germline V gene are SGHDT and YYEEEE. V trimming: 4 bases; J trimming: 0 bases; junction bases outside the gene matches: 5. There are 16 residues in the CDR3. The CDR3 DNA is TGTGCCAGCAGCCTGGACAGGGGCAGCTCCTACAATGAGCAGTTCTTC. Its translation is CASSLDRGSSYNEQFF.

This clonotype was seen more than once but under ten times. The chain carries TRBV6-1 and TRBJ2-7, with D tentatively TRBD1 or TRBD2 (5 bases each). The length of the CDR3 is 13 residues. Germline CDR1 and CDR2: MNHNS and SASEGT. V was shortened by 10 bases and J by 3 bases, with 16 bases between the two germline ends. CDR3 DNA: TGTGCCATAGTTCGGGACGGCTACTACGAGCAGTACTTC. It encodes CAIVRDGYYEQYF.

This clonotype came up a few times. The J gene is TRBJ2-1, the V gene TRBV29-1; D is uncertain. Per germline, CDR1 SQVTM and CDR2 ANQGSEA. The CDR3 has 12 amino acids. The CDR3 DNA reads as TGCAGTTCGCGGCCCTCCTACAATGAGCAGTTCTTC. Translation: CSSRPSYNEQFF.

This chain links TRBV2 with TRBJ2-5; D might be TRBD1 (5 bases). The CDR3 sequence is 14 residues long. CDR1 SNHLY and CDR2 FYNNEI come from the germline V gene. Between the trimmed V and J ends, which lost 5 bases and 2 bases, there was a span of 12 bases. CDR3 sequence reads: CASSSRTTQETQYF. The CDR3, as DNA: TGTGCCAGCAGTAGCCGGACAACTCAAGAGACCCAGTACTTC.

The J gene is TRBJ2-3, the V gene TRBV3-1, with 12 positions matching TRBD2. J gave up 6 bases and V 3 bases, and 1 base lay outside the gene matches. The CDR3 runs to 14 residues. CDR1 is LGHDT, CDR2 YNNKEL, per germline (reference sequence). CDR3 sequence reads: CASSHGTSGDTQYF. CDR3 coding DNA: TGTGCCAGCAGCCACGGGACTAGCGGGGATACGCAGTATTTT.

For this clonotype: This may come from a read error, since a much larger clone is one base off. This chain uses TRBV6-4 with TRBJ2-2, with 7 bases lining up with TRBD2. This CDR3 is 13 amino acids long. The V and J ends lost 8 bases and 6 bases, in that order; junction bases with no gene match: 6. Germline CDR1 is MRHNA and CDR2 is SNTAGT. The CDR3 loop reads CASAGESAGELFF. Here the CDR3 DNA reads TGTGCCAGCGCGGGAGAGAGCGCCGGGGAGCTGTTTTTT.

This clonotype was observed a few times. The chain is built from TRBV20-1 and TRBJ2-3, with unresolved D. V was pared by 3 bases and J by 0 bases, with 10 bases between. Germline CDR1 reads DFQATT; CDR2 reads SNEGSKA (reference sequence). The CDR3 is 14 residues long. CDR3 sequence reads: CSASRRASTDTQYF. The DNA of the CDR3 is TGCAGTGCTAGCCGCCGAGCTAGCACAGATACGCAGTATTTT.

V is TRBV29-1 and J is TRBJ2-5; no clear D gene. Germline V gives CDR1 SQVTM, CDR2 ANQGSEA. This CDR3 spans 10 amino acids. The V end was cut by 7 bases, the J end by 2 bases, with 5 bases between. In nucleotides, the CDR3 is TGCAGCGCAAGTCAAGAGACCCAGTACTTC. It yields the protein CSASQETQYF.

The CDR3 nucleotides read TGTGCCATCAGTGAGGGACGAACTGAAGCTTTCTTT. This sequence encodes CAISEGRTEAFF. The genes are TRBV10-3 and TRBJ1-1; D not resolved. Germline V lookup: CDR1 ENHRY, CDR2 SYGVKD. V was pared by 2 bases and J by 5 bases, with 6 bases between. The CDR3 contains 12 residues.